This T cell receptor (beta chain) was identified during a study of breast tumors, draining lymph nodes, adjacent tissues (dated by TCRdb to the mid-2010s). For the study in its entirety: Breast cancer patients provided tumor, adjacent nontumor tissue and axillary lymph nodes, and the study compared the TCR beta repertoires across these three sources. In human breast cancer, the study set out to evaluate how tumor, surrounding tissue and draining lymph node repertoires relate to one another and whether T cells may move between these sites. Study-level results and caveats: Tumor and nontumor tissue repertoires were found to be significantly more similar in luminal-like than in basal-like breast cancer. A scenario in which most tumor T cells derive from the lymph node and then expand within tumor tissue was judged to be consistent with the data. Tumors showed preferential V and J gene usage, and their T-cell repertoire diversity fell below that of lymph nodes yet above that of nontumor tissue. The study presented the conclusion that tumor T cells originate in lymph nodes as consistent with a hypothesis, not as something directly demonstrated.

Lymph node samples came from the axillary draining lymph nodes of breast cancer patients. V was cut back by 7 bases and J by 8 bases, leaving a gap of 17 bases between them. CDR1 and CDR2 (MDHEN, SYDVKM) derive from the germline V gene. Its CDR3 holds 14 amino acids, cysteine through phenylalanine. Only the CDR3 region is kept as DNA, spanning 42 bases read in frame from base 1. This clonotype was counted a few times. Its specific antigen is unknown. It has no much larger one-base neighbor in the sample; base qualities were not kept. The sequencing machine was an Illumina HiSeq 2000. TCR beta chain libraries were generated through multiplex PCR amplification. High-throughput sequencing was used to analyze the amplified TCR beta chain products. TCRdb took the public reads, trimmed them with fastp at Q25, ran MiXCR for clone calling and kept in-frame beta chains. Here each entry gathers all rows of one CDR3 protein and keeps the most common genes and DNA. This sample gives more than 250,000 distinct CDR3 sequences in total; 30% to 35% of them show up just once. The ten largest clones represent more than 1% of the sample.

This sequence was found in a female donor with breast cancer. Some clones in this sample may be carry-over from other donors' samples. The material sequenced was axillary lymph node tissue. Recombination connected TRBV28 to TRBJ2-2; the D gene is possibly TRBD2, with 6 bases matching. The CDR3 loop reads CASTATSDFGELFF. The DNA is TGTGCCAGCACGGCGACTAGTGATTTTGGGGAGCTGTTTTTT. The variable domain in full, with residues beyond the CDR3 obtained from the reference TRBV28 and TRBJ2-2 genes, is DVKVTQSSRYLVKRTGEKVFLECVQDMDHENMFWYRQDPGLGLRLIYFSYDVKMKEKGDIPEGYSVSREKKERFSLILESASTNQTSMYLCASTATSDFGELFFGEGSRLTVL.